Here is one T cell receptor (beta chain) with its context. Germline V gene sequence: CDR1 MDHEN, CDR2 SYDVKM. The length of the CDR3 is 15 residues. V was pared by 10 bases and J by 8 bases, with 17 bases of the junction left unmatched. Generated by immunoSEQ multiplex PCR, the TCRdb table keeps only in-frame clones and is missing some. Found here are over 950,000 clones, roughly 80% of them singletons; the top ten hold more than 0.85%. The data are from a study of shared clonotypes between healthy human individuals. The sequence derives from a man aged 18 to 29 in good health. Some clones in this sample may be carry-over from other donors' samples. This sequence joins TRBV28 and TRBJ1-2; 9 bases are a match to TRBD1. Sequenced input: memory CD4+ T cells from PBMCs. Subset indicated: CD45RA-negative fraction. In nucleotides, the CDR3 is TGTGCCATCCCTTCCGTGGGACAGGGAGTTTACGGCTACACCTTC. Residues: CAIPSVGQGVYGYTF.